There are a few counts of the clone carrying this T cell receptor (beta chain). These data originate in a study of T-cell reconstitution after alpha-beta-depleted transplantation in children. Germline V gives CDR1 SGHNT, CDR2 YENEEA. The CDR3 sequence is 14 residues long. After removal of 4 bases from V and 9 bases from J, the junction contained 7 bases not matched to a gene. Using unique molecular identifiers, the investigators prepared the TCRbeta library. TCRdb ran MiXCR on the PCR reads and lists one entry per CDR3 protein. The data show around 500,000 distinct CDR3 sequences, approximately 13% seen once.

V usage is TRBV11-3 and J usage is TRBJ2-1; the match to TRBD2 covers 9 bases. Sequenced material: PBMCs from the stem cell graft donor, taken from the stem cell graft. This clonotype was obtained from a human donor who donated a stem cell graft to a child with combined immunodeficiency. The CDR3, as DNA: TGTGCCAGCAGCTACGGCGCGGGAGGGGGTGAGCAGTTCTTC. Encoded protein: CASSYGAGGGEQFF.